The 5 T cell receptor beta chains in this list originate from one sample, sequenced in a study of blood T cell repertoires in COVID-19 (dated by TCRdb to about 2020). Library generation was performed with the immunoSEQ multiplex PCR assay. TCRdb's version of the immuneACCESS table is confined to in-frame rearrangements and falls short of the full clone set. An unresolved V gene accounts for under half of the shortfall where checked; the remainder is of unknown origin. For this sample the table gives about 160,000 clones, of which over 80% were detected only once. In total, the top ten clones hold roughly a tenth of the sample. The sample consisted of peripheral blood. The receptor set was obtained from a woman of 80 years or more with active or convalescent COVID-19.

As DNA, the CDR3 is TGTGCCAGCAGTTACTCGGCTGTAGGGCAGGGCCCGCTCTACGAGCAGTACTTC. Its translation: CASSYSAVGQGPLYEQYF. The chain recombines TRBV6-2 or TRBV6-3 with TRBJ2-7; a possible D gene is TRBD1 (5 bases). Trimming removed 0 bases from V and 3 bases from J, with 21 bases in between. CDR1 and CDR2 (germline): MNHEY, SVGEGT. There are 18 residues in the CDR3.

V and J are TRBV18 and TRBJ2-1, with 11 bases matching TRBD1. The CDR3 runs to 13 residues. Germline lookup yields CDR1 KGHSH and CDR2 LQKENI. The trim removed 5 bases at V and 8 bases at J, leaving 2 bases unmatched. For the CDR3, the DNA is TGTGCCAGCTCAGGGACAGGGGGTTATGAGCAGTTCTTC. Protein sequence: CASSGTGGYEQFF.

The chain combines TRBV5-6 with TRBJ1-2; TRBD1 aligns across 7 bases. The length of the CDR3 is 16 residues. The V gene end was trimmed by 0 bases and the J gene end by 2 bases; junction bases not matched to a gene: 7. Germline assignment: CDR1 SGHDT and CDR2 YYEEEE. The chain's CDR3 is CASSLDSLRGNYGYTF. As DNA, the CDR3 is TGTGCCAGCAGCTTGGACAGCCTCAGGGGGAACTATGGCTACACCTTC.

The CDR3 DNA reads as TGTGCCAGCAGCAAGGGTATCGGGACAGGCGAGCAGTACTTC. It is translated as CASSKGIGTGEQYF. The chain joins TRBV27 to TRBJ2-7; TRBD1 aligns across 8 bases. V trimming: 6 bases; J trimming: 6 bases; junction bases outside the gene matches: 10. The CDR3 totals 14 residues. CDR1 and CDR2 (germline): MNHEY, SMNVEV (reference sequence).

The chain employs TRBV19 and TRBJ1-6, with D unclear. The CDR3 contains 17 residues. V gave up 1 base and J gave up 0 bases, with 10 bases separating them. CDR1 and CDR2 (germline): LNHDA, SQIVND (reference sequence). The CDR3 here is CASSIGVRSSYNSPLHF. In DNA, the CDR3 is TGTGCCAGTAGTATAGGGGTAAGGAGCTCCTATAATTCACCCCTCCACTTT.